Reported below is one T cell receptor beta chain. What it recognizes is unknown. This specimen comes from a study of T cell clonality in common variable immunodeficiency. Study results and caveats: Reportedly, TCR beta sequences from common variable immunodeficiency showed fewer deletions and N-nucleotide insertions. Compared with controls, CVID subjects had fewer shared TCRbeta clones.

The assay was immunoSEQ multiplex PCR, and TCRdb's table has in-frame clones only and misses some. The specimen has about 42,000 clones, none found just once. The TCR comes from a human donor with common variable immunodeficiency. Sequenced sample: peripheral blood mononuclear cells.

The CDR3 DNA, read in part, is TGTGCCAGCAGCCCGTGGTCAGGGAGATACAATGAG. Protein product: CASSPWSGRYNE. The CDR3 in full is CASSPWSGRYNEQFF. The chain has TRBV5-5 and TRBJ2-1, with D perhaps matching TRBD1 or TRBD2 (5 bases each). The observed sequence ends 3 residues before the CDR3 terminus, with the missing tail filled in from the germline J gene. V lost 4 bases and J 4 bases, leaving 15 bases between the germline ends. The CDR3 is 15 residues long. Germline CDR1 is SGHKS and CDR2 is YYEKEE (reference sequence).